The 3 T cell receptor beta chains given below trace back to one sample, sequenced in a study of CD8+ T cells in alopecia areata. Sequencing relied on a cDNA template that was reverse transcribed from extracted RNA. The table came from immunoSEQ multiplex PCR; TCRdb's copy has only in-frame clones and leaves some out. The data contain 140,000 to 150,000 clones, around 47% of them singletons. Sequencing input: CD4+ T cells sorted from blood. The receptor source for this set is a human donor with alopecia areata.

The chain carries TRBV10-3 and TRBJ1-2; maybe TRBD1 (6 bases). Trimming removed 4 bases at V and 6 bases at J, with 9 bases between. The CDR3 length is 12 residues. The V gene's germline CDR1 is ENHRY and CDR2 SYGVKD. CDR3 DNA: TGTGCCATCAGTGCACAGGGCGATGGCTACACCTTC. This codes for CAISAQGDGYTF.

In this sample, this clone turned up a few times. The chain joins TRBV30 to TRBJ1-2; D is undetermined. Looked up from germline, CDR1 is GTSNPN and CDR2 is SVGIG (reference sequence). Trimming took off 0 bases at V and 3 bases at J, with 14 bases between the two ends. CDR3 size: 15 residues. The CDR3 region is CAWSVRAALDYGYTF. DNA of the CDR3: TGTGCCTGGAGTGTACGGGCAGCCCTTGACTATGGCTACACCTTC.

J is TRBJ2-7 and V is TRBV30, with D tentatively TRBD1 or TRBD2 (5 bases each). The CDR3 runs to 17 residues. Germline CDR1 reads GTSNPN; CDR2 reads SVGIG (reference sequence). Trimming removed 1 base at V and 7 bases at J, with 26 bases between. CDR3 coding DNA: TGTGCCTGGAGTGCAGGAAGGCCCCTGCAGGGACCCGGTGAGCAGTACTTC. This translates into CAWSAGRPLQGPGEQYF.